The rows below give T cell receptor beta chains drawn from one sample of a study of PD-1 blockade in classical Hodgkin lymphoma. Data came from immunoSEQ multiplex PCR; TCRdb stores just in-frame clones and leaves some out. The table shows fewer than 35,000 clones, with approximately 79% occurring only once. Sample: CD4+ T cells from blood, taken before the fourth cycle of nivolumab. The origin of the receptors is a human donor with classical Hodgkin lymphoma. CDR3s include the opening cysteine and the closing phenylalanine or tryptophan. The D gene is left open where the match is weak. Where a row states a size, it is once, few, many or the class of an expanded clone; other rows omit it.

v_call	clone_size	d_call	j_call	cdr3_nt	cdr3_aa
TRBV10-3	NA	NA	TRBJ2-7	TGTGCCATCAGTGAGCTCTACGAGCAGTACTTC	CAISELYEQYF
TRBV30	few	NA	TRBJ1-2	TGTGCCTGGAGTGCAGGGGCTGGCTACACCTTC	CAWSAGAGYTF
TRBV9	NA	TRBD1	TRBJ1-1	TGTGCCAGCAGCGTGGGGACAGCCTATAACACTGAAGCTTTCTTT	CASSVGTAYNTEAFF
TRBV30	NA	NA	TRBJ2-5	TGTGCCTGGAGGTTAGACGGTCTAGAGACCCAGTACTTC	CAWRLDGLETQYF
TRBV2	few	NA	TRBJ2-7	TGTGCCAGCAACGCAGGGGTCTACGAGCAGTACTTC	CASNAGVYEQYF
TRBV4-2	NA	TRBD2	TRBJ2-1	TGTGCCAGCAGCCAAGAGTGGCGGGGGGAGGGTGAGCAGTTCTTC	CASSQEWRGEGEQFF
TRBV27	NA	TRBD2	TRBJ2-1	TGTGCCAGCAGTCTTTTGACTAGCGGGGGGCTCAATGAGCAGTTCTTC	CASSLLTSGGLNEQFF
TRBV29-1	NA	NA	TRBJ2-7	TGCAGCGTTGAAGATCGGGGGACCGAGCAGTACTTC	CSVEDRGTEQYF
TRBV18	NA	NA	TRBJ2-1	TGTGCCAGCTCACCGGACCCTGGGGAAAATGAGCAGTTCTTC	CASSPDPGENEQFF
TRBV18	NA	NA	TRBJ2-2	TGTGCCAGCTCACCACCGTCACAGGCGAACACCGGGGAGCTGTTTTTT	CASSPPSQANTGELFF
TRBV28	NA	NA	TRBJ2-1	TGTGCCAGCAGTGTCCTCGGGGTAATGGGTCGGGTTAATGAGCAGTTCTTC	CASSVLGVMGRVNEQFF
TRBV11-2	NA	TRBD1	TRBJ1-5	TGTGCCAGCAGCTTAGGTGGAGGGGGCTATCAGCCCCAGCATTTT	CASSLGGGGYQPQHF
TRBV11-2	NA	NA	TRBJ2-2	TGTGCCAGCAGCTTGAGGGGGGAGGCCGGGGAGCTGTTTTTT	CASSLRGEAGELFF
TRBV30	once	NA	TRBJ2-5	TGTGCCTGGACGAAAAGGGAGAAGACCCAGTACTTC	CAWTKREKTQYF
TRBV5-4	NA	TRBD1	TRBJ2-1	TGTGCCAGCGAATCCCGACAGGGGGCCTACAATGAGCAGTTCTTC	CASESRQGAYNEQFF
TRBV7-2	NA	NA	TRBJ2-2	TGTGCCAGCAGCTCCCGGTGGGGGGATGGGACCGGGGAGCTGTTTTTT	CASSSRWGDGTGELFF
TRBV30	NA	NA	TRBJ1-6	TGTGCCTGGACCCGGGACTTGGTGGATAATTCACCCCTCCACTTT	CAWTRDLVDNSPLHF
TRBV30	few	TRBD1	TRBJ1-2	TGTGCCTTCCGGGACAGGGGGTTAGGTGGCTACACCTTC	CAFRDRGLGGYTF
TRBV4-1	NA	TRBD2	TRBJ2-7	TGCGCCAGCAGCCCGGGGGGGGGACGGACTATTAGCGAGCAGTACTTC	CASSPGGGRTISEQYF
TRBV23-1	NA	NA	TRBJ2-7	TGCGCCAGCAGTCAATCGAGGGACCGGTTTTCCTACGAGCAGTACTTC	CASSQSRDRFSYEQYF
TRBV2	NA	NA	TRBJ1-2	TGTGCCAGCAGTGGCAGTATTGGTAACTATGGCTACACCTTC	CASSGSIGNYGYTF
TRBV7-9	few	TRBD1	TRBJ2-2	TGTGCCAGCAGACTCCCAGGGGGCCGCCTTTACACCGGGGAGCTGTTTTTT	CASRLPGGRLYTGELFF
TRBV2	NA	TRBD1	TRBJ1-4	TGTGCCAGCAGGGGACAGATAGCAACTAATGAAAAACTGTTTTTT	CASRGQIATNEKLFF
TRBV10-1	NA	NA	TRBJ2-7	TGCGCCAGCAGTGAACGGGACCAAAACTACGAGCAGTACTTC	CASSERDQNYEQYF
TRBV4-2	NA	NA	TRBJ2-7	TGTGCCAGCAGCCCGGACAGTTCCTACGAGCAGTACTTC	CASSPDSSYEQYF
TRBV19	NA	NA	TRBJ1-4	TGTGCCAGTAGCTACCCGACCCTAGGGGCGGCGAAACTGTTTTTT	CASSYPTLGAAKLFF
TRBV5-1	NA	NA	TRBJ2-2	TGCGCCAGCAGCTTGGGGCAGGGATCCGCCGGGGAGCTGTTTTTT	CASSLGQGSAGELFF
TRBV13	NA	NA	TRBJ2-5	TGTGCCAGCAGCTCGGGCTGGGACAAGCAAGAGACCCAGTACTTC	CASSSGWDKQETQYF
TRBV10-2	NA	NA	TRBJ2-2	TGCGCCAGCAGGACATACGATGGCGGGGAGCTGTTTTTT	CASRTYDGGELFF
TRBV7-6	NA	NA	TRBJ2-7	TGTGCCAGCAGCCTCGCCGGCGGACACTTTCGACCCGAGCAGTACTTC	CASSLAGGHFRPEQYF
TRBV5-4	NA	NA	TRBJ2-5	TGTGCCAGCAGCCCGTTAACAGGGAATAAAGAGACCCAGTACTTC	CASSPLTGNKETQYF
TRBV19	NA	TRBD1	TRBJ1-4	TGTGCCAGTAGTAGCTGGACAGGGAAAGGTGAAAAACTGTTTTTT	CASSSWTGKGEKLFF
TRBV27	NA	TRBD1	TRBJ2-7	TGTGCCAGCAGGGCATACAGGGGGGACTTACAGCAGTACTTC	CASRAYRGDLQQYF
TRBV19	NA	TRBD1	TRBJ1-1	TGTGCCAGTAGTATCGGCAGGGGGACTGAAGCTTTCTTT	CASSIGRGTEAFF
TRBV9	NA	TRBD2	TRBJ2-1	TGTGCCAGCAGCGTAGAGGGCGGGGGTTACTACAATGAGCAGTTCTTC	CASSVEGGGYYNEQFF
TRBV15	NA	TRBD1	TRBJ2-7	TGTGCCACCAGCAGAACTCTGACAGGGCACGAGCAGTACTTC	CATSRTLTGHEQYF
TRBV6-5	NA	NA	TRBJ2-1	TGTGCCAGCAGTTCCGGACGACTCCATCATTACAATGAGCAGTTCTTC	CASSSGRLHHYNEQFF
TRBV6-6	NA	NA	TRBJ2-7	TGTGCCAGCAGTTACTCGACACAGGGTGGCTACGAGCAGTACTTC	CASSYSTQGGYEQYF
TRBV6-1	NA	NA	TRBJ1-6	TGTGCCAGCAGTCGGGTTGAGAATTCACCCCTCCACTTT	CASSRVENSPLHF
TRBV21-1	NA	NA	TRBJ2-1	TGTGCCAGCAGCCCTGGGACAGGGAGGTACAATGAGCAGTTCTTC	CASSPGTGRYNEQFF
TRBV29-1	NA	NA	TRBJ2-1	TGCAGCGTTGAATTAGGAACAGGCTGGTCTAATGAGCAGTTCTTC	CSVELGTGWSNEQFF